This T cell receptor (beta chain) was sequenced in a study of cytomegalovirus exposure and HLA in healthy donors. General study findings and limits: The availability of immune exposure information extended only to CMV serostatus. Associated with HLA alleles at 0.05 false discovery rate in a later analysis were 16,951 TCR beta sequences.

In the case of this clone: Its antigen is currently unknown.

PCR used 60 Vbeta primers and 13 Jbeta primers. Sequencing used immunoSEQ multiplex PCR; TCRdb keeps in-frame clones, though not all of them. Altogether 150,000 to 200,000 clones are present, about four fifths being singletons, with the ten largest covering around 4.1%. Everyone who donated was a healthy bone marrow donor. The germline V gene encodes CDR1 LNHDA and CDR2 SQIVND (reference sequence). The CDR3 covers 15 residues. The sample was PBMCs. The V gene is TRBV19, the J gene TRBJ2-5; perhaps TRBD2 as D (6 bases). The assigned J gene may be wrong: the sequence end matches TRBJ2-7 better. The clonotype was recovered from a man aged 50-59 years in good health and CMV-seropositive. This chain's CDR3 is CASSPETSSYFEQYF. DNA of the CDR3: TGTGCCAGTAGTCCGGAGACTAGTTCCTACTTCGAGCAGTACTTC.